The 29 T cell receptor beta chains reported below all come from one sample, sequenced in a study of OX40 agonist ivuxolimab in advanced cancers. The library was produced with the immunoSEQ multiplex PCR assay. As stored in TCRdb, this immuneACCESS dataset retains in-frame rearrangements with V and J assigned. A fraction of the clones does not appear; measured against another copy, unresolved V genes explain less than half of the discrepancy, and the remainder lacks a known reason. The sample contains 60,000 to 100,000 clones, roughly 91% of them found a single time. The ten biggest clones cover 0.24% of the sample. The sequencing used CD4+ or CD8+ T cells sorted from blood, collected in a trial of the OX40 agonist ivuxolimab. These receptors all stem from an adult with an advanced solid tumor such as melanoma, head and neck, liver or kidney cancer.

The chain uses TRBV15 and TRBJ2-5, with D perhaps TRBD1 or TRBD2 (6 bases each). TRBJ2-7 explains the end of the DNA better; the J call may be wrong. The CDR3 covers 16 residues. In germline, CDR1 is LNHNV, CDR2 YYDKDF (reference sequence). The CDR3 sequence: CATSRARGLSANEQYF. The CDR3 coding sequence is TGTGCCACCAGCAGAGCCAGGGGACTCTCCGCCAACGAGCAGTACTTC.

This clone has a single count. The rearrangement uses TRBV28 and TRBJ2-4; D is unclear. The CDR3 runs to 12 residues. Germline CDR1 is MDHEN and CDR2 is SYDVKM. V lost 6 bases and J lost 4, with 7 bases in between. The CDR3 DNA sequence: TGTGCCAGCAGGACCGGGAAAAACATTCAGTACTTC. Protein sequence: CASRTGKNIQYF.

The CDR3 loop reads CASTAGHVETQYF. In DNA form, the CDR3 reads TGTGCCAGCACCGCAGGCCACGTGGAGACCCAGTACTTC. The chain uses TRBV2 and TRBJ2-5; no clear D. The CDR3 covers 13 residues. V lost 7 bases and J 5 bases, leaving 14 bases between the germline ends. Looked up from germline, CDR1 is SNHLY and CDR2 is FYNNEI.

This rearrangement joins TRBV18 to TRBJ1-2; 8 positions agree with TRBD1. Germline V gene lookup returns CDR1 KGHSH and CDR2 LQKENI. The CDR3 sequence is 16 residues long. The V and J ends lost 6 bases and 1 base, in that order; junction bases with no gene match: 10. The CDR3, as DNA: TGTGCCAGCTCCCGGGACAGGTCTACTCTTAACTATGGCTACACCTTC. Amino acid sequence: CASSRDRSTLNYGYTF.

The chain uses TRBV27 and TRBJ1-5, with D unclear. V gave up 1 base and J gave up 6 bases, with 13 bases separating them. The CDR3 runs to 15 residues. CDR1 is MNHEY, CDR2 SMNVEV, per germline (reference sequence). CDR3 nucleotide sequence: TGTGCCAGCAGTTTATTCCCCCCTGAGGGTCAGCCCCAGCATTTT. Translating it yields CASSLFPPEGQPQHF.

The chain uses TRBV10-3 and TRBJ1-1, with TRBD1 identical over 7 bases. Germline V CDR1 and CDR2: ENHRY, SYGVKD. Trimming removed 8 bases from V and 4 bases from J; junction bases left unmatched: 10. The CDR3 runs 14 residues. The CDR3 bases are TGTGCCATCGGACGAGGACAGGCAGGCACTGAAGCTTTCTTT. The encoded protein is CAIGRGQAGTEAFF.

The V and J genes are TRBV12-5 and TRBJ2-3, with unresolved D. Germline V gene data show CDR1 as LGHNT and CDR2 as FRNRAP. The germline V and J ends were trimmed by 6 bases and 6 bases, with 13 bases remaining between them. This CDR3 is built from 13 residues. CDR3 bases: TGTGCTAGTGGGCTCGGGTCTGGGGATACGCAGTATTTT. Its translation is CASGLGSGDTQYF.

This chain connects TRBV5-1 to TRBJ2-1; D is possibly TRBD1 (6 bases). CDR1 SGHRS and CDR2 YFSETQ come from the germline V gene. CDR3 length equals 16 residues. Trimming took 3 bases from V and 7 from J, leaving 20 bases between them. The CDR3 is CASSYDPAQGRNEQFF. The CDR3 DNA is TGCGCCAGCAGCTACGACCCGGCACAGGGTCGGAATGAGCAGTTCTTC.

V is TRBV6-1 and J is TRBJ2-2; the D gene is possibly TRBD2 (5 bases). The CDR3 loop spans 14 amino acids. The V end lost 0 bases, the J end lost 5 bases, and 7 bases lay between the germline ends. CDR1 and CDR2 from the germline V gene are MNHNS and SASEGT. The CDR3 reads CASSEARRTGELFF. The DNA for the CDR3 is TGTGCCAGCAGTGAAGCGCGGAGGACCGGGGAGCTGTTTTTT.

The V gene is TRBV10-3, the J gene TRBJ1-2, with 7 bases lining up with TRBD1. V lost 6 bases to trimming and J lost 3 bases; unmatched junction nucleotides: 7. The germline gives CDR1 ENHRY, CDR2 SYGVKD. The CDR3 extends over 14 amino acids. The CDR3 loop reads CAIRPGGGDYGYTF. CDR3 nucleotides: TGTGCCATCAGGCCAGGGGGTGGTGACTATGGCTACACCTTC.

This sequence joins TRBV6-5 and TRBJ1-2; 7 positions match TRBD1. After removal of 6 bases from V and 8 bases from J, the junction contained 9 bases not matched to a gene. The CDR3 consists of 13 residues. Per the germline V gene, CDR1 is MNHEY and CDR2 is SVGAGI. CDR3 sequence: CASSPRRGRGYTF. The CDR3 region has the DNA TGTGCCAGCAGCCCCCGGAGGGGGCGAGGCTACACCTTC.

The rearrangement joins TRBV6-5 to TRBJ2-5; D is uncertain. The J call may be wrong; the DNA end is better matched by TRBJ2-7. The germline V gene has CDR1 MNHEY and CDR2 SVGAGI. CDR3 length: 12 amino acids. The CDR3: CASGSFEYEQYF. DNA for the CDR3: TGTGCCAGCGGAAGCTTCGAATACGAGCAGTACTTC.

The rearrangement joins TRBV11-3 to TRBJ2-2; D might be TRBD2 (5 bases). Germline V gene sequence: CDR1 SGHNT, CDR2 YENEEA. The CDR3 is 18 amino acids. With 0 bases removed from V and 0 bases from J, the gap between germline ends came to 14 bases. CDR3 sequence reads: CASSLEGFSGTNTGELFF. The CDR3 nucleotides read TGTGCCAGCAGCTTAGAGGGGTTTTCGGGGACGAACACCGGGGAGCTGTTTTTT.

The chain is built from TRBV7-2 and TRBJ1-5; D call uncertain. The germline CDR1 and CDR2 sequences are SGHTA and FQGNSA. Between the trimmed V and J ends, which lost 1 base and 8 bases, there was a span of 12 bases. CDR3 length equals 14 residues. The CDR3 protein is CASSLVSGWEPQHF. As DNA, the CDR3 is TGTGCCAGCAGCTTAGTATCAGGTTGGGAGCCCCAGCATTTT.

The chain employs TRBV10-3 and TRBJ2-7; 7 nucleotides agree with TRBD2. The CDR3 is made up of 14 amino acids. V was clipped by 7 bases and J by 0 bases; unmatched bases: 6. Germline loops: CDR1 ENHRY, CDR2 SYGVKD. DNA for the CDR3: TGTGCCATCAAGGGCGGGGGAAGCTCCTACGAGCAGTACTTC. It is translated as CAIKGGGSSYEQYF.

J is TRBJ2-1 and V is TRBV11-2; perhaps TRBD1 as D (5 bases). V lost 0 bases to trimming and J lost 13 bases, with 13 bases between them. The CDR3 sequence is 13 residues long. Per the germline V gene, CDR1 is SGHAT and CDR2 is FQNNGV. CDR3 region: CASSLDWAGLQFF. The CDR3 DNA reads TGTGCCAGCAGCTTAGACTGGGCAGGGCTACAGTTCTTC.

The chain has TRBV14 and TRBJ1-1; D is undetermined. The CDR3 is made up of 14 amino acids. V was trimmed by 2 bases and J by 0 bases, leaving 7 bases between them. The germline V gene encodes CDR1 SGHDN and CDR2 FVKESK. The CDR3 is CASSQFIVNTEAFF. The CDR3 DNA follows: TGTGCCAGCAGCCAATTTATAGTGAACACTGAAGCTTTCTTT.

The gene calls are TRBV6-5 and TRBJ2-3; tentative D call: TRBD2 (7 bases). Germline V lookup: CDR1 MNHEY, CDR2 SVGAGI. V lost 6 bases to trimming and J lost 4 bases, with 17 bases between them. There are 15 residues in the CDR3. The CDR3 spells CASSPGGGQADTQYF. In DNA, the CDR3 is TGTGCCAGCAGCCCTGGGGGGGGCCAGGCAGATACGCAGTATTTT.

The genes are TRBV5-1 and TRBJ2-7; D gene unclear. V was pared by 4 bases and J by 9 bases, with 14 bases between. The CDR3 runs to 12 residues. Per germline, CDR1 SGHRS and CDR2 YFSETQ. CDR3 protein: CASSLIGQGQYF. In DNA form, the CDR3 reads TGCGCCAGCAGCCTGATTGGGCAAGGGCAGTACTTC.

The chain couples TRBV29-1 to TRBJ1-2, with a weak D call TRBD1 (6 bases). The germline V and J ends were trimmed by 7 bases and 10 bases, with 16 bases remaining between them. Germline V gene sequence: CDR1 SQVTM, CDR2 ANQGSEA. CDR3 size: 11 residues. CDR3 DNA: TGCAGCGCTGGACAGATCCCCTCCTACACCTTC. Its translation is CSAGQIPSYTF.

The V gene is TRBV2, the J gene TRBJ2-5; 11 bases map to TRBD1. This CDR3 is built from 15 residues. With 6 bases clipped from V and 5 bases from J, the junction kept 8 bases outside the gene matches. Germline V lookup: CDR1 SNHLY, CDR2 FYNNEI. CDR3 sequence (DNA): TGTGCCAGCAGGACGGACAGGGGGCTGTGGGAGACCCAGTACTTC. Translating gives CASRTDRGLWETQYF.

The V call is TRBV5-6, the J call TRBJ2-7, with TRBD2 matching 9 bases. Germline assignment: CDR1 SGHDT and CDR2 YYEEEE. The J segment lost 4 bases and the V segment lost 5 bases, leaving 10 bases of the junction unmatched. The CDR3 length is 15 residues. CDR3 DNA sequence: TGTGCCAGCAGTGTAGGACTAGCGCAAGTATACGAGCAGTACTTC. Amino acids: CASSVGLAQVYEQYF.

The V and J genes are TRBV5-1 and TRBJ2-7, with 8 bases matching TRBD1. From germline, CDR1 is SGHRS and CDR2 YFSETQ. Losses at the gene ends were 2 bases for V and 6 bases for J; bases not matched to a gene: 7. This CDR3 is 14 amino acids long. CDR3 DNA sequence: TGCGCCAGCAGCTTTGGGCAGGGGGCCGTCGAGCAGTACTTC. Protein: CASSFGQGAVEQYF.

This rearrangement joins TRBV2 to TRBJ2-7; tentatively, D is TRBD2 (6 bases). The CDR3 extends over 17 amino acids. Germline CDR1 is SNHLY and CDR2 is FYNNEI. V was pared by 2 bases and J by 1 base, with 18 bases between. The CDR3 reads CASSEPRVPGGSYEQYF. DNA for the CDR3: TGTGCCAGCAGTGAACCTAGGGTGCCCGGGGGATCCTACGAGCAGTACTTC.

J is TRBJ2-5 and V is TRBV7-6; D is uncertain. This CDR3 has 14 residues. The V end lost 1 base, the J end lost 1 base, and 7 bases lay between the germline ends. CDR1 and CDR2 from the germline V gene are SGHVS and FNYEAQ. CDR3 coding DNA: TGTGCCAGCAGCTTAGGAGGCACCCAAGAGACCCAGTACTTC. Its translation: CASSLGGTQETQYF.

The CDR3 sequence is CASSATSGSYEQYF. CDR3 DNA: TGTGCCAGCAGTGCGACTAGCGGGAGTTACGAGCAGTACTTC. V usage is TRBV6-5 and J usage is TRBJ2-7, with 12 positions matching TRBD2. The germline V gene encodes CDR1 MNHEY and CDR2 SVGAGI. V shed 5 bases and J 4 bases; nucleotides not matched to a gene: 3. The CDR3 totals 14 residues.

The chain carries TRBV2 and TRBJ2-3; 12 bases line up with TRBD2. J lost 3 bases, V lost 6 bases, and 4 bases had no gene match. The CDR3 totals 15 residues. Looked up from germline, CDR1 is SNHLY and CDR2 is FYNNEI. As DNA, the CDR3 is TGTGCCAGCAGATCAACTAGCGGGAGGACAGATACGCAGTATTTT. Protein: CASRSTSGRTDTQYF.

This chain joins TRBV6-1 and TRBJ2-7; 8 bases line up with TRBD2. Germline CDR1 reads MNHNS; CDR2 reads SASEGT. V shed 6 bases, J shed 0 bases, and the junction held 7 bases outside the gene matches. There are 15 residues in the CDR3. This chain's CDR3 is CASSTSGEGSYEQYF. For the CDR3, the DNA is TGTGCCAGCAGCACTAGCGGAGAGGGCTCCTACGAGCAGTACTTC.

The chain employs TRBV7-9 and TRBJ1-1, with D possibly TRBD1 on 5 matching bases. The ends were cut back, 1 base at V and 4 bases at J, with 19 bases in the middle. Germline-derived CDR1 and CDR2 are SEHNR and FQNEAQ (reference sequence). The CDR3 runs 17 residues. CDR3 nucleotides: TGTGCCAGCAGCTTAGGAGCAGGGCGCAGGTTTGGCACTGAAGCTTTCTTT. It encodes CASSLGAGRRFGTEAFF.